The 9 T cell receptor beta chains presented below share a single source sample, sequenced in a study of cytomegalovirus exposure and HLA in healthy donors. The PCR employed 60 Vbeta primers together with 13 Jbeta primers. Assay used: immunoSEQ multiplex PCR; TCRdb lists only in-frame clones, some missing. This table has some 140,000 clones, 65% to 85% appearing once. The specimen was PBMCs. These receptors were obtained from a woman between 18 and 29 years old in good health and CMV-seronegative.

In its sample, this clone ranks as medium-sized. This chain connects TRBV6-5 to TRBJ1-5, with D possibly being TRBD1 (6 bases). Germline CDR1 reads MNHEY; CDR2 reads SVGAGI. The CDR3 has 15 residues. Trimming removed 6 bases from V and 1 base from J, with 13 bases in between. The CDR3: CASRFRGESNQPQHF. For the CDR3, the DNA is TGTGCCAGCAGATTCAGGGGAGAAAGCAATCAGCCCCAGCATTTT.

This clone was seen only once. The chain's CDR3 is CASSQVERQGTDTQYF. In nucleotides, the CDR3 is TGCGCCAGCAGCCAAGTGGAGCGGCAGGGCACAGATACGCAGTATTTT. The chain has TRBV4-1 and TRBJ2-3, with D perhaps matching TRBD2 (5 bases). The ends were cut back, 1 base at V and 1 base at J, with 12 bases in the middle. The CDR3 sequence is 16 residues long. Germline V CDR1 and CDR2: MGHRA, YSYEKL.

The rearrangement links TRBV4-2 to TRBJ1-1; no clear D gene. The germline V and J ends were trimmed by 4 bases and 0 bases, with 12 bases remaining between them. The germline CDR1 and CDR2 sequences are LGHNA and YNFKEQ. The length of the CDR3 is 15 residues. For the CDR3, the DNA is TGTGCCAGCAGCCGTCTTGAGGCCTTGAACACTGAAGCTTTCTTT. Amino acid sequence: CASSRLEALNTEAFF.

The chain recombines TRBV11-1 with TRBJ2-7; 10 nucleotides match TRBD2. The CDR3 covers 18 residues. V shed 5 bases, J shed 5 bases, and the junction held 18 bases outside the gene matches. Germline loops: CDR1 SGHAT, CDR2 FQDESV (reference sequence). The CDR3 region has the DNA TGTGCCAGCAGCACAGGAGGGCTAGCGGGAGTTCTACCTCACGAGCAGTACTTC. It encodes CASSTGGLAGVLPHEQYF.

V is TRBV6-1 and J is TRBJ2-1; 7 nucleotides match TRBD2. The CDR3 totals 13 residues. In germline, CDR1 is MNHNS, CDR2 SASEGT. The V gene end was trimmed by 3 bases and the J gene end by 5 bases; junction bases not matched to a gene: 1. DNA for the CDR3: TGTGCCAGCAGTGAGCGGGAGAACAATGAGCAGTTCTTC. The encoded protein is CASSERENNEQFF.

This clone occurred once. This chain uses TRBV19 with TRBJ1-2, with D possibly TRBD1 on 5 matching bases. The germline V gene has CDR1 LNHDA and CDR2 SQIVND (reference sequence). The CDR3 loop spans 14 amino acids. V lost 5 bases, J lost 6 bases, and 16 bases lay in between. The CDR3 loop is CASSRNPQGDGYTF. CDR3 in DNA: TGTGCCAGTAGTCGCAATCCCCAGGGCGATGGCTACACCTTC.

The V and J genes are TRBV7-9 and TRBJ2-7; 12 bases match TRBD2. With 3 bases clipped from V and 6 bases from J, the junction kept 15 bases outside the gene matches. The CDR3 runs to 18 residues. Looked up from germline, CDR1 is SEHNR and CDR2 is FQNEAQ (reference sequence). The CDR3 bases are TGTGCCAGCAGCTTCCTAGCGGGAGGGCCCTACCCCGTGGGCGAGCAGTACTTC. It specifies CASSFLAGGPYPVGEQYF.

The table lists this clone with a count of one. The rearrangement links TRBV5-6 to TRBJ2-7; a possible D gene is TRBD2 (6 bases). Germline lookup yields CDR1 SGHDT and CDR2 YYEEEE. The CDR3 runs 15 residues. V was trimmed by 3 bases and J by 1 base, leaving 14 bases between them. CDR3 coding DNA: TGTGCCAGCAGCTGGCCCGGGACTGCTTCCTACGAGCAGTACTTC. This sequence encodes CASSWPGTASYEQYF.

In its sample, this clone was seen a few times. The chain is built from TRBV11-2 and TRBJ2-1; D is unclear. Trimming cost V 0 bases and J 5 bases, with 5 bases left between them. CDR3 size: 13 residues. Germline CDR1 is SGHAT and CDR2 is FQNNGV. The CDR3 DNA reads TGTGCCAGCAGCTTAGATGCGGACAATGAGCAGTTCTTC. Translated, it gives CASSLDADNEQFF.